A selection of T cell receptor beta chains follows, all from one sample in a study of blood T cell repertoires in COVID-19. The assay was immunoSEQ multiplex PCR, and TCRdb's table has in-frame clones only and misses some. This table holds about 240,000 clones, just under 85% found once. Sequencing used peripheral blood. These receptors were collected from a woman over 75 with acute or convalescent COVID-19. The CDR3 runs from the conserved cysteine through the conserved F or W. D genes are given only for firm matches. Expanded clones get a size class; other rows say once, few or many, or leave the size out.

>.|TRBV15|.|TRBJ1-3
TGTGCCACCAGCAGAGAGACGGCGGGGGCAAACACCATATATTTT
CATSRETAGANTIYF
>.|TRBV15|.|TRBJ2-2
TGTGCCACCAGCAGAGACAGGGTCAAGTACACCGGGGAGCTGTTTTTT
CATSRDRVKYTGELFF
>TRBD1|TRBV4-2|.|TRBJ1-4
TGTGCCAGCAGCCAAGTAGGACAGGGGGCACCTAATGAAAAACTGTTTTTT
CASSQVGQGAPNEKLFF
>.|TRBV3-1/TRBV3-2|.|TRBJ1-4
TGTGCCAGCAGCCAAGAGGGGAGCGGCGAAAAACTGTTTTTT
CASSQEGSGEKLFF
>TRBD1|TRBV30|.|TRBJ2-5
TGTGCCTGGAGTAGGGGGCAGGGGGCTAGAGAGACCCAGTACTTC
CAWSRGQGARETQYF
>.|TRBV2|.|TRBJ1-1
TGTGCCAGCATTTCGGGTTTCACTGAAGCTTTCTTT
CASISGFTEAFF
>.|TRBV27|.|TRBJ1-2
TGTGCCAGCAGTTTCTGGGACACCAAGAGCGGCTACACCTTC
CASSFWDTKSGYTF
>TRBD2|TRBV7-3|.|TRBJ2-3
TGTGCCAGCAGCTTAAATAGCGGGGGGGTTGGTAGCACAGATACGCAGTATTTT
CASSLNSGGVGSTDTQYF
>.|TRBV4-2|.|TRBJ2-1
TGTGCCAGCAGCCTCGACAGGAGCTCCTACAATGAGCAGTTCTTC
CASSLDRSSYNEQFF
>TRBD1|TRBV4-1|.|TRBJ1-5
TGCGCCAGCAGCCAAGCAGCAGGGACAGGGGAACAGCCCCAGCATTTT
CASSQAAGTGEQPQHF
>TRBD1|TRBV2|.|TRBJ1-1
TGTGCCAGCACCCAGGGACAGCAATACACTGAAGCTTTCTTT
CASTQGQQYTEAFF
>.|TRBV5-8|once|TRBJ2-3
TGTGCCAGCAGATCGGAGCTTAGCGGTGTTCCCCAAGATACGCAGTATTTT
CASRSELSGVPQDTQYF
>.|TRBV19|.|TRBJ1-5
TGTGCCAGTAGTATCGTAACAGATAATCAGCCCCAGCATTTT
CASSIVTDNQPQHF
>TRBD1|TRBV18|few|TRBJ2-7
TGTGCCAGCTCACCCCCGGGACAGGGGTTTTACGAGCAGTACTTC
CASSPPGQGFYEQYF
>.|TRBV24-1|.|TRBJ1-2
TGTGCCACCAGGGTGGCAGGGGCCAACTATGGCTACACCTTC
CATRVAGANYGYTF
>TRBD1|TRBV27|.|TRBJ2-5
TGTGCCAGCAGAGGGACAGGGGGAGAGACCCAGTACTTC
CASRGTGGETQYF
>.|TRBV19|.|TRBJ1-5
TGTGCCAGTAGTATAGATAGGGGTTACAATCAGCCCCAGCATTTT
CASSIDRGYNQPQHF
>.|TRBV7-2|.|TRBJ1-3
TGTGCCAGCAGCTTAGTCGGGAGCTCTGGAAACACCATATATTTT
CASSLVGSSGNTIYF
>TRBD2|TRBV6-5|.|TRBJ2-5
TGTGCCAGCAGGACAACTAGCGGGGGTGAGACCCAGTACTTC
CASRTTSGGETQYF
>.|TRBV6-6|.|TRBJ2-3
TGTGCCAGCAGTCTAGGGGGGGCCACAGATACGCAGTATTTT
CASSLGGATDTQYF
>.|TRBV15|.|TRBJ1-6
TGTGCCACCAGCAGAGAACAGTCACCCCTCCACTTT
CATSREQSPLHF
>.|TRBV21-1|.|TRBJ2-5
TGTGCCAGCAGCCGAGACAGGGACGACCAAGAGACCCAGTACTTC
CASSRDRDDQETQYF
>TRBD1|TRBV18|.|TRBJ1-4
TGTGCCAGCTCACCACGGGACAGGGGGCTTCGAGAAAAACTGTTTTTT
CASSPRDRGLREKLFF
>.|TRBV7-9|once|TRBJ2-1
TGTGCCAGCAGCTCCAGGGTAAGGTTCGGCAATGAGCAGTTCTTC
CASSSRVRFGNEQFF
>.|TRBV27|.|TRBJ1-5
TGTGCCAGCAGTCCAGGCGGGAATCAGCCCCAGCATTTT
CASSPGGNQPQHF
>TRBD1|TRBV7-2|.|TRBJ1-6
TGTGCCAGCAGCTTAGGGGACAGGGCCAATTCACCCCTCCACTTT
CASSLGDRANSPLHF
>.|TRBV9|.|TRBJ1-2
TGTGCCAGCAGCGTAGAAGACTCGCTCGGCGGCTCTGGCTACACCTTC
CASSVEDSLGGSGYTF
>TRBD1|TRBV3-1/TRBV3-2|.|TRBJ1-1
TGTGCCAGCAGCCCTCATACTCGGACAGGAATAGGGACTGAAGCTTTCTTT
CASSPHTRTGIGTEAFF
>.|TRBV11-2|.|TRBJ2-5
TGTGCCAGCAGCTTAGGGTATACAGGGATCCAAGAGACCCAGTACTTC
CASSLGYTGIQETQYF
>.|TRBV18|.|TRBJ2-7
TGTGCCAGCTCAGCCGGGAGACAGCGCGGAGAGCAGTACTTC
CASSAGRQRGEQYF
>.|TRBV3-1/TRBV3-2|.|TRBJ2-1
TGTGCCAGCACCCTACAGGGTTCCAACAATGAGCAGTTCTTC
CASTLQGSNNEQFF
>TRBD1|TRBV7-2|.|TRBJ2-7
TGTGCCAGCAGCTTAAGTGGGACAGCCCTGGTCGAGCAGTACTTC
CASSLSGTALVEQYF
>.|TRBV5-6|.|TRBJ1-4
TGTGCCAGCAGCTTGGTAGTAGGGGGTGAAAAACTGTTTTTT
CASSLVVGGEKLFF
>TRBD2|TRBV6-2/TRBV6-3|.|TRBJ2-1
TGTGCCAGCAACCCTAGCGGGGGGGCCGGTGAGCAGTTCTTC
CASNPSGGAGEQFF
>.|TRBV6-5|once|TRBJ1-2
TGTGCCAGCAGTAGTATACAGGGACGCAACTATGGCTACACCTTC
CASSSIQGRNYGYTF
>TRBD2|TRBV29-1|.|TRBJ2-1
TGCAGCGTCCTAGGATTCCTAGCGGGGGGTTCGGATGAGCAGTTCTTC
CSVLGFLAGGSDEQFF
>TRBD1|TRBV7-9|.|TRBJ1-2
TGTGCCAGCAGCTTGGCAGGGGGCGATGGCTACACCTTC
CASSLAGGDGYTF
>TRBD1|TRBV27|.|TRBJ1-3
TGTGCCAGCAGACAAACAGGGGCCGGAAACACCATATATTTT
CASRQTGAGNTIYF
>TRBD1|TRBV27|.|TRBJ1-2
TGTGCCAGCAGTTTTAGACAGGGGGCGGACTATGGCTACACCTTC
CASSFRQGADYGYTF
>.|TRBV6-5|.|TRBJ2-5
TGTGCCACCCGAGGGACACCCCAAGAGACCCAGTACTTC
CATRGTPQETQYF
>TRBD1|TRBV24-1|.|TRBJ2-5
TGTGCCACCAGTGATTCCCTGACAGGGTGGGCGGAGACCCAGTACTTC
CATSDSLTGWAETQYF